The clone carrying this T cell receptor beta chain came up a few times. What it binds is not known. Every isolated RNA sample was fully reverse transcribed, so sequencing captured expressed TCRB transcripts. The table came from immunoSEQ multiplex PCR; TCRdb's copy has only in-frame clones and leaves some out. Of more than 300,000 clones in the sample, around 13% were seen once. Each population that was sorted was more than 98% pure. This entry is derived from a study of beta chain features in type 1 diabetes. Regarding the study as a whole: Within patients, naive, central memory and Treg TCRB repertoires seemed more similar than within healthy donors.

The specimen was naive CD4+ T cells from blood. This TCR derives from a man aged 18 to 29 in good health.

The CDR3 DNA follows: TGTGCCTGGGGGAGGGTGAGGACTGAAGCTTTCTTT. Translation: CAWGRVRTEAFF. The V call is TRBV30, the J call TRBJ1-1; no firm D call. Trimming took off 5 bases at V and 5 bases at J, with 12 bases between the two ends. Germline V gives CDR1 GTSNPN, CDR2 SVGIG (reference sequence). The length of the CDR3 is 12 residues. Together with reference TRBV30 and TRBJ1-1, the CDR3 gives the full variable domain: SQTIHQWPATLVQPVGSPLSLECTVEGTSNPNLYWYRQAAGRGLQLLFYSVGIGQISSEVPQNLSASRPQDRQFILSSKKLLLSDSGFYLCAWGRVRTEAFFGQGTRLTVV.